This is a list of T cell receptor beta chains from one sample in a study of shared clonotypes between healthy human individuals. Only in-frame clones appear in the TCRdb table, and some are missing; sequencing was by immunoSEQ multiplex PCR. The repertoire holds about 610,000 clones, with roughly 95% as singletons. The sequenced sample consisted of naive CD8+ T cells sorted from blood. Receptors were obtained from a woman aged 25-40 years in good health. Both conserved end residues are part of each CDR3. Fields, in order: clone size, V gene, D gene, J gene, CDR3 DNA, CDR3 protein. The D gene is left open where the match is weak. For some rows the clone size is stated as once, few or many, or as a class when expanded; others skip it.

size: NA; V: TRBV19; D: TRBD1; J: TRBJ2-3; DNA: TGTGCCAGTAGTAGCTTACAAACCGGGACAGAACCCACAGATACGCAGTATTTT; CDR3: CASSSLQTGTEPTDTQYF
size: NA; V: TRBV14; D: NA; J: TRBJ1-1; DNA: TGTGCCAGCAGCCTAAGACTCCGCCGGGGCACTGAAGCTTTCTTT; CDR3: CASSLRLRRGTEAFF
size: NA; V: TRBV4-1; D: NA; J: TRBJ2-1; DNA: TGCGCCAGCAGCCAAACATCGGGACCACCCTTCAATGAGCAGTTCTTC; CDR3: CASSQTSGPPFNEQFF
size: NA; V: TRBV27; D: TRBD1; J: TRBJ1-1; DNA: TGTGCCAGCAGTTTAAACAGGGGGCGTAACACTGAAGCTTTCTTT; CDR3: CASSLNRGRNTEAFF
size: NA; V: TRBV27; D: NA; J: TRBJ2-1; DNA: TGTGCCAGCAGTTTTGGAGCGTCGGGCTACAATGAGCAGTTCTTC; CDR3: CASSFGASGYNEQFF
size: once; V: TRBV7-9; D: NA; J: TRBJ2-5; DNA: TGTGCCAGCAGCTCCCTCGGAGAGACCCAGTACTTC; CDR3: CASSSLGETQYF
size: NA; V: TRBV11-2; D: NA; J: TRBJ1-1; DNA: TGTGCCAGCAGCTTAGGGCTCGGGAACACTGAAGCTTTCTTT; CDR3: CASSLGLGNTEAFF
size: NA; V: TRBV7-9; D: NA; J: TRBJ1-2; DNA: TGTGCCAGCAGCTTAGGGTACGGGGTCGAAGATGGCTACACCTTC; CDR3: CASSLGYGVEDGYTF
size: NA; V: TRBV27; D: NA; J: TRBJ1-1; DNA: TGTGCCAGCAACTGGGGGACTGAAGCTTTCTTT; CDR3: CASNWGTEAFF
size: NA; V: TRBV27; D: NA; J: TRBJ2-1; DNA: TGTGCCAGCAGCCTCTTTCCGGGAGCAGGGGAGCAGTTCTTC; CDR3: CASSLFPGAGEQFF
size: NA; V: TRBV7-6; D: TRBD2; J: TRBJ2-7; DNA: TGTGCCAGCAGCTGGGGACTAGCGGGAGATTCCTACGAGCAGTACTTC; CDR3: CASSWGLAGDSYEQYF
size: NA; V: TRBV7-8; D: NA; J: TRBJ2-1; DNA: TGTGCCAGCACCCTTAGTGGGAGGCCCTCCTACAATGAGCAGTTCTTC; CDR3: CASTLSGRPSYNEQFF
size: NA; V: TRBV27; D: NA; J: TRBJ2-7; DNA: TGTGCCAGCAGTCCCACTAGGGACGAGCAGTACTTC; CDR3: CASSPTRDEQYF
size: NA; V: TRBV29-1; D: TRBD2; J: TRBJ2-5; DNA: TGCAGCGTTGAAGCTAGCGGGAGATCGGGGACCCAGTACTTC; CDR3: CSVEASGRSGTQYF
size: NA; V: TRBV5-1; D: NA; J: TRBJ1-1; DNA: TGCGCCAGCAGCTTTTTGAGGGGGAACACTGAAGCTTTCTTT; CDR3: CASSFLRGNTEAFF
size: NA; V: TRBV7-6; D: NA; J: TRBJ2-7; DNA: TGTGCCAGCAGAGTACCCTCACCGCGCCGGGCGCGAGAGCAGTACTTC; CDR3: CASRVPSPRRAREQYF
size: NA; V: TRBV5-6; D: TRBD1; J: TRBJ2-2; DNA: TGTGCCAGCAGCTTCGGGACAGGGGGCGGATGGACCGGGGAGCTGTTTTTT; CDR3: CASSFGTGGGWTGELFF
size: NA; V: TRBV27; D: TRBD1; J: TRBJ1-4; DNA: TGTGCCAGCAGTTTCCTCGACAGGGGGCTTGCAACTAATGAAAAACTGTTTTTT; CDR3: CASSFLDRGLATNEKLFF
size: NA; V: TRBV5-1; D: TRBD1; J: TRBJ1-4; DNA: TGCGCCAGCAGACAAAACCCGGATATAACCGACAGGGGGAATGAAAAACTGTTTTTT; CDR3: CASRQNPDITDRGNEKLFF
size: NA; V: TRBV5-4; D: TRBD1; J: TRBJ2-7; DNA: TGTGCCAGCAGCTTGGGAGGGACAGCCTACGAGCAGTACTTC; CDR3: CASSLGGTAYEQYF
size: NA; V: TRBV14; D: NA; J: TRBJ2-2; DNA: TGTGCCAGCAGCCAAGTTCTAGCAGGGGAGCTGTTTTTT; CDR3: CASSQVLAGELFF
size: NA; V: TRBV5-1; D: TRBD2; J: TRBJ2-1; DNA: TGCGCCAGCAGCCCGGGACTAGCGGCGCACAATGAGCAGTTCTTC; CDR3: CASSPGLAAHNEQFF
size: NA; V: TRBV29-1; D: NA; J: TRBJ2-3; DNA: TGCAGCGTTGAAGGGGGACAACTTAGAGCGGGCGTGGGGACAGATACGCAGTATTTT; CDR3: CSVEGGQLRAGVGTDTQYF
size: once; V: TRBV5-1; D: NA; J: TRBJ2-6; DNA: TGCGCCAGCAGCGGGAGAGGGGCTGGGGCCAACGTCCTGACTTTC; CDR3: CASSGRGAGANVLTF
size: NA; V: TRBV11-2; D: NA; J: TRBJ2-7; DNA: TGTGCCAGCAGCTTACCCGACGGCTTAGACGAGCAGTACTTC; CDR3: CASSLPDGLDEQYF
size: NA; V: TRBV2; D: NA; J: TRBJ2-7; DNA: TGTGCCAGCGACCAGGGATCCGAGCAGTACTTC; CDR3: CASDQGSEQYF
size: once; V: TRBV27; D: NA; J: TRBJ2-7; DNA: TGTGCCAGCAGTGCCCTCATGTACGCCCCCTCTACATACGAGCAGTACTTC; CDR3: CASSALMYAPSTYEQYF
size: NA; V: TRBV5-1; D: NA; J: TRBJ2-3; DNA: TGCGCCAGCAGCTTGGCGGGTCTAGAGCAAGATACGCAGTATTTT; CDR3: CASSLAGLEQDTQYF
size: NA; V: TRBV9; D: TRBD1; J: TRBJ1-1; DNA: TGTGCCAGCAGTCAGACAGGGACGAACACTGAAGCTTTCTTT; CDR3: CASSQTGTNTEAFF
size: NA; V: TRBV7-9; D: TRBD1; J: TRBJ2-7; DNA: TGTGCCAGCAGCCACGCCCAGGGACAGAACTACGAGCAGTACTTC; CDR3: CASSHAQGQNYEQYF
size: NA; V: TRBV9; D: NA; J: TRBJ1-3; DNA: TGTGCCAGCAGCGTAGGGGTGGCCTCTGGAAACACCATATATTTT; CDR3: CASSVGVASGNTIYF
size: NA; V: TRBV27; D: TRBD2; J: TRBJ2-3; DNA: TGTGCCAGCAGCTTTAGCGGGAGGGCCACAGATACGCAGTATTTT; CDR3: CASSFSGRATDTQYF
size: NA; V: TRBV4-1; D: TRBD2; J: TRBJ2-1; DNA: TGCGCCAGCAGCCAAGATCTCCAGCGGGAGGGGATCTACAATGAGCAGTTCTTC; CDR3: CASSQDLQREGIYNEQFF
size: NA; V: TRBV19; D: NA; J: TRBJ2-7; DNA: TGTGCCAGTAGTATCGGGCCAAGGGTGGACGAGCAGTACTTC; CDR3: CASSIGPRVDEQYF
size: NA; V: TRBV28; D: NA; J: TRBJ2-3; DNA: TGTGCCAGCACCCCGGACAGATACACAGATACGCAGTATTTT; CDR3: CASTPDRYTDTQYF
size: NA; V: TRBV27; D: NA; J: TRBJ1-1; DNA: TGTGCCAGCGCACGGTCACCGGTAAGTGAAGCTTTCTTT; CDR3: CASARSPVSEAFF
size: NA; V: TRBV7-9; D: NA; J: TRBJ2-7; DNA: TGTGCCAGCAGTGCGGGTGCCTCCTACGAGCAGTACTTC; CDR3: CASSAGASYEQYF
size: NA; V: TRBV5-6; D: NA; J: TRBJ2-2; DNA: TGTGCCAGCAGCTTGGGGCTCACCGGGGAGCTGTTTTTT; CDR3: CASSLGLTGELFF
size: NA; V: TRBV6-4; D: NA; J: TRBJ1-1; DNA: TGTGCCAGCAGCCAAAGGTGGGGAACTGAAGCTTTCTTT; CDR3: CASSQRWGTEAFF
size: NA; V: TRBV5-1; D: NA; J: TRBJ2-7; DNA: TGCGCCAGCAGCTTCATATTCGACTCCTACGAGCAGTACTTC; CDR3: CASSFIFDSYEQYF
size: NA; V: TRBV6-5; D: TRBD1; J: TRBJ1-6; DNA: TGTGCCAGCAGTCCCGGGACAGGTCTTGATTCACCCCTCCACTTT; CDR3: CASSPGTGLDSPLHF
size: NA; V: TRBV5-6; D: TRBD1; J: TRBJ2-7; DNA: TGTGCCAGCAGCTTGGCCATGACAGGGGGAGACGAGCAGTACTTC; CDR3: CASSLAMTGGDEQYF
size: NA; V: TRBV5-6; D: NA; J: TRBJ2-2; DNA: TGTGCCAGCAGCTTGGCCGGGGAGCTGTTTTTT; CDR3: CASSLAGELFF
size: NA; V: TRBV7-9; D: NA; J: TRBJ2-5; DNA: TGTGCCAGCAGCCCCCAGGGTGGCAAGACCCAGTACTTC; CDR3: CASSPQGGKTQYF
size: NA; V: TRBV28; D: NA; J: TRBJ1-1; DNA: TGTGCCGGGAGACACCCACTGAACACTGAAGCTTTCTTT; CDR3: CAGRHPLNTEAFF
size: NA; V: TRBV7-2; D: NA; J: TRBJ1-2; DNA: TGTGCCAGCAGCGGCTACAGGGAGGGGAACTATGGCTACACCTTC; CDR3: CASSGYREGNYGYTF
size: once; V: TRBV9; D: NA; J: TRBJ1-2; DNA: TGTGCCAGCAGCGTCGGACAGAATGGCTACACCTTC; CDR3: CASSVGQNGYTF
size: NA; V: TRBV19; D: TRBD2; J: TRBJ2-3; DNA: TGTGCCAGTAGCGTACTAGCGGGAGGTACAGATACGCAGTATTTT; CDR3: CASSVLAGGTDTQYF
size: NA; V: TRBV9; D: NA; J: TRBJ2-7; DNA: TGTGCCAGCAACAACGGGGCTTACGAGCAGTACTTC; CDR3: CASNNGAYEQYF
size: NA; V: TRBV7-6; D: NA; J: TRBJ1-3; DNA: TGTGCCAGCAGCTTAGTGTCGAACTCTGGAAACACCATATATTTT; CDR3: CASSLVSNSGNTIYF
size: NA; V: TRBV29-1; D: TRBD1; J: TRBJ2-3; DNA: TGCAGCGCCCCCTGGACAGGGCCAGATACGCAGTATTTT; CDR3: CSAPWTGPDTQYF
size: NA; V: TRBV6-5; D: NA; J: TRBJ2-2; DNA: TGTGCCAGCAGTTACGTCAGCGGGTACACCGGGGAGCTGTTTTTT; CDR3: CASSYVSGYTGELFF
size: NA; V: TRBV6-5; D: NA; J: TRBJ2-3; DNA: TGTGCCAGCAGTTACACGGGCCCCTCCCACACAGATACGCAGTATTTT; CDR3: CASSYTGPSHTDTQYF
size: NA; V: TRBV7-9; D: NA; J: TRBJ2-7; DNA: TGTGCCAGCAGCCCAGGGGTTTGGGAGCAGTACTTC; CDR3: CASSPGVWEQYF
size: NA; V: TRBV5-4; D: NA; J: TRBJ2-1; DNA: TGTGCCAGCAGCTCGCCGAGCCTTAACAATGAGCAGTTCTTC; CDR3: CASSSPSLNNEQFF